Sequencing of this T cell receptor beta chain was carried out in a study of beta chain features in type 1 diabetes. Sorting gave populations that all exceeded 98% purity. The study reverse transcribed the entire isolated RNA, so it sequenced expressed TCRB transcripts. Repertoires were generated with immunoSEQ multiplex PCR, while TCRdb's copy carries only in-frame clones and drops some. Counted here are about 650,000 clones, roughly 12% occurring once; the ten biggest clones make up more than 0.095%. The CDR3 loop spans 15 amino acids. Trimming removed 6 bases at V and 1 base at J, with 14 bases between. Germline CDR1 is KGHSH and CDR2 is LQKENI. Study-level results: A greater similarity of naive, central memory and Treg TCRB repertoires was seen among patients than among healthy donors. Moderate but significant shortening of TCRB CDR3s was recorded in all four CD4+ subsets from Type 1 diabetes patients.

Concerning this clone itself: Its matching antigen is unknown.

The J gene is TRBJ2-3, the V gene TRBV18, with D unresolved. Sequenced input: naive CD4+ T cells from blood. The TCR was taken from a man younger than 40 with type 1 diabetes. This CDR3 reads CASSFMQSRTDTQYF. The CDR3 DNA follows: TGTGCCAGCTCCTTTATGCAGAGCCGCACAGATACGCAGTATTTT.